Sequencing of this T cell receptor (beta chain) was carried out in a study of pediatric ulcerative colitis. Findings and caveats of the study: Acute severe colitis showed lower rectal diversity from clonal expansions.

Deletions cut 0 bases from V and 1 base from J, with 7 bases between. Germline V gives CDR1 SGDLS, CDR2 YYNGEE. The CDR3 covers 14 residues. Before the diagnostic colonoscopy, ulcerative colitis patients were free of immunosuppressive medication. Some clones are missing from TCRdb's copy, which holds only in-frame ones; the method was immunoSEQ multiplex PCR. The data show about 32,000 clones, roughly four fifths seen once. To note about this clone: As yet, its antigen is unknown.

The genes are TRBV9 and TRBJ1-1; D might be TRBD1 (5 bases). The TCR was taken from a boy aged 10-17 years with severe ulcerative colitis. Sequences were obtained from blood. CDR3 residues: CASSVVGANTEAFF. DNA for the CDR3: TGTGCCAGCAGCGTAGTTGGGGCGAACACTGAAGCTTTCTTT. Combining the CDR3 with reference TRBV9 and TRBJ1-1 gives the whole variable domain DSGVTQTPKHLITATGQRVTLRCSPRSGDLSVYWYQQSLDQGLQFLIQYYNGEERAKGNILERFSAQQFPDLHSELNLSSLELGDSALYFCASSVVGANTEAFFGQGTRLTVV.